This TCR beta chain was captured in a study of T cell changes during pregnancy in multiple sclerosis. Repertoires were generated with immunoSEQ multiplex PCR, while TCRdb's copy carries only in-frame clones and drops some. The repertoire consists of about 55,000 clones, with approximately 94% occurring once and the leading ten covering about 3%. J gave up 5 bases and V 8 bases, and 7 bases lay outside the gene matches. The CDR3 sequence is 14 residues long. Germline V gene lookup returns CDR1 MNHEY and CDR2 SMNVEV (reference sequence). This sample comprised CD8+ T cells from peripheral blood mononuclear cells, obtained in the third trimester of pregnancy. This clonotype originated in a female donor with multiple sclerosis, enrolled in a pregnancy study. The V and J genes are TRBV27 and TRBJ2-1; 9 nucleotides align to TRBD2. The CDR3 loop is CASQGLAHNNEQFF. The CDR3 DNA follows: TGTGCCAGCCAAGGACTAGCGCATAACAATGAGCAGTTCTTC.